This T cell receptor (beta chain) was identified in a study of shared clonotypes between healthy human individuals. Study findings and constraints: It was anticipated that sequencing depth would influence how many clonotypes donors shared.

Trimming cost V 0 bases and J 4 bases, with 9 bases left between them. Germline V gene sequence: CDR1 SGHRS, CDR2 YFSETQ. The CDR3 covers 14 residues. This clone appeared a few times. What it binds is not known. CD4+ cells yielded CD45RA+ naive and CD45RA-negative memory subsets. The assay was immunoSEQ multiplex PCR, and TCRdb's table has in-frame clones only and misses some. The table includes around 720,000 clones, about 80% detected once. The chain recombines TRBV5-1 with TRBJ2-3, with a tentative D call TRBD1 (6 bases). The TCR comes from a woman in her 30s in good health. Sequencing was performed on memory CD4+ T cells sorted from blood. Subset defined: CD45RA-negative fraction. The CDR3 nucleotides read TGCGCCAGCAGCTTGGCCGACAGGTCAGATACGCAGTATTTT. This translates into CASSLADRSDTQYF.